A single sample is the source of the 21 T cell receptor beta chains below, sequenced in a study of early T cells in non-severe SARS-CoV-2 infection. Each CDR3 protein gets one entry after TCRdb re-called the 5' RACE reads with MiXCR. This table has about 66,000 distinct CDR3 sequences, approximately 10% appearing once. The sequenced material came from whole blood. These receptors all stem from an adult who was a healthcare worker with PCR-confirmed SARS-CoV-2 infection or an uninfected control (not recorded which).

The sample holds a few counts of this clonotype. CDR3 coding DNA: TGCGCCAGCAGCTTACGGGAGTCTGGAAACACCATATATTTT. Its translation: CASSLRESGNTIYF. V is TRBV5-1 and J is TRBJ1-3; no reliable D call. The V gene's germline CDR1 is SGHRS and CDR2 YFSETQ. The CDR3 sequence is 14 residues long. V lost 2 bases to trimming and J lost 1 base, with 7 bases between them.

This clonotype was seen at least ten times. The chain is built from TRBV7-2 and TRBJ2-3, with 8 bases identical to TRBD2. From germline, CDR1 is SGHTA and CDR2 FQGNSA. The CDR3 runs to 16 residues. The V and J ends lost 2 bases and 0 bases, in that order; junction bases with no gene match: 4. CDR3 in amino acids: CASSLWRGASTDTQYF. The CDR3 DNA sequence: TGTGCCAGCAGCTTATGGCGGGGGGCTAGCACAGATACGCAGTATTTT. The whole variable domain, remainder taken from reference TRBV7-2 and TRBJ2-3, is GAGVSQSPSNKVTEKGKDVELRCDPISGHTALYWYRQSLGQGLEFLIYFQGNSAPDKSGLPSDRFSAERTGGSVSTLTIQRTQQEDSAVYLCASSLWRGASTDTQYFGPGTRLTVL.

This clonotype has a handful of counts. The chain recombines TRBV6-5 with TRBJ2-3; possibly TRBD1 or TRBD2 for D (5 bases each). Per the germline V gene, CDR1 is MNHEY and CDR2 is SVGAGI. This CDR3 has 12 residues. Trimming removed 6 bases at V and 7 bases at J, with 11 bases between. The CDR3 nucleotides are TGTGCCAGCAGCTGGGACCTTAATACGCAGTATTTT. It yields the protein CASSWDLNTQYF.

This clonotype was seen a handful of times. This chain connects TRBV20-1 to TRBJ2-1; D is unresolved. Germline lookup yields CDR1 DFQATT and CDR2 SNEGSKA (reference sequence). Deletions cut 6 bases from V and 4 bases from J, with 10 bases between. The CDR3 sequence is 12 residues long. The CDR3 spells CSATSDYNEQFF. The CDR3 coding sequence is TGCAGTGCCACCTCTGATTACAATGAGCAGTTCTTC.

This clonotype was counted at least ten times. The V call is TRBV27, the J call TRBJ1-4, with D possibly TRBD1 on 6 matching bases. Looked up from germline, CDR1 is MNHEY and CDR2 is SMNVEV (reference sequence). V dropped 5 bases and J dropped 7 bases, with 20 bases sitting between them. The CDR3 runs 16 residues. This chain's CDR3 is CASSPIQGSSSEKLFF. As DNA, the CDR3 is TGTGCCAGCAGTCCAATTCAGGGGTCGTCTAGTGAAAAACTGTTTTTT.

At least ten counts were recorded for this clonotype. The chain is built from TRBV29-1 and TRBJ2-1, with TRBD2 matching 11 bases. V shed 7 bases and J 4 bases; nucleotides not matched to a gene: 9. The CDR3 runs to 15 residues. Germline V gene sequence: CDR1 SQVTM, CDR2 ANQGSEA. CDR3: CSGDRGTSGYNEQFF. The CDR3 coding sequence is TGCAGCGGTGACCGCGGGACTAGCGGATACAATGAGCAGTTCTTC.

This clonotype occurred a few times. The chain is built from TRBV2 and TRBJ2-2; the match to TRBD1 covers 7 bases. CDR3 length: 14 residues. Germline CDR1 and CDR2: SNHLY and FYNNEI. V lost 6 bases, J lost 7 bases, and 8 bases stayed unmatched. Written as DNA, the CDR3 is TGTGCCAGCAGCCCCACAGGGGCGATCGGGGAGCTGTTTTTT. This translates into CASSPTGAIGELFF.

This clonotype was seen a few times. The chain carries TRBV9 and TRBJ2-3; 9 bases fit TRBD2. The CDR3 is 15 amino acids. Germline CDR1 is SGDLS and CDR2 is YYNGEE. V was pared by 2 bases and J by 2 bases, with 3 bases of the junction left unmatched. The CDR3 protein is CASSVREGSTDTQYF. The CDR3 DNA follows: TGTGCCAGCAGCGTGCGGGAGGGCTCCACAGATACGCAGTATTTT. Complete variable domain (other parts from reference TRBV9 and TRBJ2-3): DSGVTQTPKHLITATGQRVTLRCSPRSGDLSVYWYQQSLDQGLQFLIQYYNGEERAKGNILERFSAQQFPDLHSELNLSSLELGDSALYFCASSVREGSTDTQYFGPGTRLTVL.

The CDR3: CASRGSETAGTGELFF. The CDR3 DNA sequence: TGCGCCAGCAGAGGGTCGGAAACCGCGGGCACCGGGGAGCTGTTTTTT. The chain recombines TRBV5-1 with TRBJ2-2, with D tentatively TRBD2 (5 bases). CDR1 and CDR2 from the germline V gene are SGHRS and YFSETQ. The CDR3 runs to 16 residues. V lost 5 bases to trimming and J lost 4 bases, with 18 bases between them.

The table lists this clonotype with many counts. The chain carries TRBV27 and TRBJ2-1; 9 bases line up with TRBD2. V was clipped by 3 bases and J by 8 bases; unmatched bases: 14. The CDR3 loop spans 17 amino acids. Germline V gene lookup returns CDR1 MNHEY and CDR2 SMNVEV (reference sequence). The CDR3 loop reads CASSFRAGGLKFHEQFF. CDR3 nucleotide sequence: TGTGCCAGCAGTTTTCGAGCGGGAGGTTTAAAGTTCCATGAGCAGTTCTTC.

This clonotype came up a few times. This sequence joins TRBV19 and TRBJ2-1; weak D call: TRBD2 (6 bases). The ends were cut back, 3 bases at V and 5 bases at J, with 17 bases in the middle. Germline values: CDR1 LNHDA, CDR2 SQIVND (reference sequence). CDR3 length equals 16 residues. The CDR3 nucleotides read TGTGCCAGTAGTATCCCCCGGAGGGGAGGTAACAATGAGCAGTTCTTC. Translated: CASSIPRRGGNNEQFF.

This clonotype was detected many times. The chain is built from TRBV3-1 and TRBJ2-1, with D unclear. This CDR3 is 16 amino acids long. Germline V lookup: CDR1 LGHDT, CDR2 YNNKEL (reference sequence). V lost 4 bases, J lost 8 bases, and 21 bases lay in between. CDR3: CASSPLEVAADDEQFF. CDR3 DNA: TGTGCCAGCAGCCCGCTCGAGGTGGCCGCAGACGATGAGCAGTTCTTC.

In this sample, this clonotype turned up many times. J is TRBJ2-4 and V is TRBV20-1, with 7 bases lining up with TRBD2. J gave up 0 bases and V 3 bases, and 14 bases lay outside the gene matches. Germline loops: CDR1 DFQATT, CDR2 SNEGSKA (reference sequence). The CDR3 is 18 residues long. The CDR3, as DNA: TGCAGTGCTAGGTTGCGGGAGTCGGGTTTTGTAGCCAAAAACATTCAGTACTTC. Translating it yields CSARLRESGFVAKNIQYF.

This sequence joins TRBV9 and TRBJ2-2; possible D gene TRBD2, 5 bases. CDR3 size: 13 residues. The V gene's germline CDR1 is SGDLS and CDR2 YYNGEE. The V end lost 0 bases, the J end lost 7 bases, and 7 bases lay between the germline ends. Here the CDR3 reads CASSVVTSGELFF. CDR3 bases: TGTGCCAGCAGCGTAGTAACTAGCGGGGAGCTGTTTTTT.

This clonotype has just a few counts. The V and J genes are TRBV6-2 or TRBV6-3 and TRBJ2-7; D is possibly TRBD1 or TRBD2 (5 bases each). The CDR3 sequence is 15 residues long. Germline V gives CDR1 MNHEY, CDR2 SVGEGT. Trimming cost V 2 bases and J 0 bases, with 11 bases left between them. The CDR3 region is CASSYKRGRSYEQYF. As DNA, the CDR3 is TGTGCCAGCAGTTACAAACGGGGCCGCTCCTACGAGCAGTACTTC.

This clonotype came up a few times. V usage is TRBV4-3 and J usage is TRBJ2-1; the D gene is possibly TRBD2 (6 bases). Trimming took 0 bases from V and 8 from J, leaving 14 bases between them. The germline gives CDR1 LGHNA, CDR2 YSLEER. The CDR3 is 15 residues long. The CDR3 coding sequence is TGCGCCAGCAGCCAAGATCCCCTGTCGGGAGATGAGCAGTTCTTC. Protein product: CASSQDPLSGDEQFF.

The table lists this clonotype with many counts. CDR3 sequence reads: CASSQTSSYEQYF. CDR3 nucleotides: TGTGCCAGCAGCCAGACAAGCTCCTACGAGCAGTACTTC. V is TRBV7-6 and J is TRBJ2-7, with no clear D. The V gene lost 5 bases and the J gene lost 0 bases, with 8 bases spanning the gap. CDR1 is SGHVS, CDR2 FNYEAQ, per germline. The CDR3 has 13 residues.

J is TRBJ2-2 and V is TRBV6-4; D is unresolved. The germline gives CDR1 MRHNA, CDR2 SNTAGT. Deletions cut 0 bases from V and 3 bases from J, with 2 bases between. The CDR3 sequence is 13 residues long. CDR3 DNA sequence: TGTGCCAGCAGTGACTCCGACACCGGGGAGCTGTTTTTT. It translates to CASSDSDTGELFF.

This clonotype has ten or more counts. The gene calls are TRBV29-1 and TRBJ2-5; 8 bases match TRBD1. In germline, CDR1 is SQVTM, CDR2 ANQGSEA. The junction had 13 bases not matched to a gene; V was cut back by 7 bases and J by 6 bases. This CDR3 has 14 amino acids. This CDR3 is CSAYQRQGTQTQYF. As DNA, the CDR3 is TGCAGCGCCTACCAGAGACAGGGGACGCAGACCCAGTACTTC.

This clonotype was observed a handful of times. The DNA for the CDR3 is TGTGCCAGCAGTGAATTTGTCCCCGGGGAGCTGTTTTTT. Encoded protein: CASSEFVPGELFF. The chain combines TRBV2 with TRBJ2-2, with D unclear. V shed 2 bases and J shed 6 bases, with 7 bases lying between them. The CDR3 is made up of 13 amino acids. CDR1 SNHLY and CDR2 FYNNEI come from the germline V gene.

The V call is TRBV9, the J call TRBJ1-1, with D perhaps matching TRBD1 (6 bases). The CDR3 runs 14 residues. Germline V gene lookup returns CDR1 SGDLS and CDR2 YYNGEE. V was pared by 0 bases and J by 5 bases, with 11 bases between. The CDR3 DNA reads TGTGCCAGCAGCGTAGGGCAGGGGAGAACTGAAGCTTTCTTT. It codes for CASSVGQGRTEAFF.